The rows below give T cell receptor beta chains drawn from one sample of a study of blood T cell repertoires in COVID-19. Profiling relied on immunoSEQ multiplex PCR, and the TCRdb table lists in-frame clones only, not all of them. The repertoire includes 120,000 to 150,000 clones, around 83% of them detected once, and about 6.8% sits in the top ten. Sequencing was performed on peripheral blood. The receptors here all came from a woman aged 45-60 years in a cohort sampled during active or convalescent COVID-19. CDR3s include the opening cysteine and the closing phenylalanine or tryptophan. The order of the fields is J gene, V gene, clone size, D gene, CDR3 DNA, CDR3 protein. The D gene is left open where the match is weak. Size tells how often a clone was seen (once, few, many) or the class of an expanded clone, and some rows leave it out.

j_gene: TRBJ2-1; v_gene: TRBV10-3; abundance: .; d_gene: TRBD2; CDR3nt: TGTGCCATCAACCGCATCAGCGGGGGGGCGGAAAATGAGCAGTTCTTC; CDR3aa: CAINRISGGAENEQFF
j_gene: TRBJ2-6; v_gene: TRBV21-1; abundance: few; d_gene: .; CDR3nt: TGTGCCAGCGTTTCAGGGGCTGGGGCCAACGTCCTGACTTTC; CDR3aa: CASVSGAGANVLTF
j_gene: TRBJ1-2; v_gene: TRBV4-3; abundance: .; d_gene: .; CDR3nt: TGCGCCAGCAGCCAAGATACGGGGGACCGGGCCCTGGATGGCTACACCTTC; CDR3aa: CASSQDTGDRALDGYTF
j_gene: TRBJ1-1; v_gene: TRBV27; abundance: .; d_gene: .; CDR3nt: TGTGCCAGCAGCTACGTTGGTCACACTGAAGCTTTCTTT; CDR3aa: CASSYVGHTEAFF
j_gene: TRBJ1-5; v_gene: TRBV29-1; abundance: .; d_gene: .; CDR3nt: TGCAGCGTTGGTCCCATGGGCTATCAGCCCCAGCATTTT; CDR3aa: CSVGPMGYQPQHF
j_gene: TRBJ1-2; v_gene: TRBV10-2; abundance: .; d_gene: .; CDR3nt: TGCGCCAGCAGTGAGCGGCAGGGGTTTGGCTACACCTTC; CDR3aa: CASSERQGFGYTF
j_gene: TRBJ2-7; v_gene: TRBV5-4; abundance: once; d_gene: TRBD1; CDR3nt: TGTGCCAGCAGCCACCGACAGGGGGGTACCTACGAGCAGTACTTC; CDR3aa: CASSHRQGGTYEQYF
j_gene: TRBJ2-3; v_gene: TRBV4-1; abundance: .; d_gene: TRBD2; CDR3nt: TGCGCCAGCAGCCAATCGATCCTAGCGGGGACCTATACGCAGTATTTT; CDR3aa: CASSQSILAGTYTQYF
j_gene: TRBJ2-2; v_gene: TRBV11-2; abundance: .; d_gene: TRBD2; CDR3nt: TGTGCCAGCAGCCCCCGGACTAGCGGGGCGTCCGGGGAGCTGTTTTTT; CDR3aa: CASSPRTSGASGELFF
j_gene: TRBJ1-5; v_gene: TRBV7-9; abundance: .; d_gene: .; CDR3nt: TGTGCCAGCAGCTTGGGGGGGGACAATCAGCCCCAGCATTTT; CDR3aa: CASSLGGDNQPQHF
j_gene: TRBJ1-2; v_gene: TRBV30; abundance: .; d_gene: TRBD1; CDR3nt: TGTGCCTGGCTGGGTGCCGGGACAGGGAACTATGGCTACACCTTC; CDR3aa: CAWLGAGTGNYGYTF
j_gene: TRBJ2-5; v_gene: TRBV12-3/TRBV12-4; abundance: .; d_gene: TRBD2; CDR3nt: TGTGCCAGCCGGGGGGAAGAGACCCAGTACTTC; CDR3aa: CASRGEETQYF
j_gene: TRBJ1-2; v_gene: TRBV6-4; abundance: .; d_gene: .; CDR3nt: TGTGCCAGCAGTGAAACCCCGGAGAGAAACTATGGCTACACCTTC; CDR3aa: CASSETPERNYGYTF
j_gene: TRBJ1-2; v_gene: TRBV4-3; abundance: .; d_gene: .; CDR3nt: TGCGCCAGCAGCCAAGATCCAGCGACAGCCCTGGGCTATGGCTACACCTTC; CDR3aa: CASSQDPATALGYGYTF
j_gene: TRBJ1-4; v_gene: TRBV27; abundance: .; d_gene: TRBD1; CDR3nt: TGTGCCAGCAGTAAGGGACAGTCTAATGAAAAACTGTTTTTT; CDR3aa: CASSKGQSNEKLFF
j_gene: TRBJ1-4; v_gene: TRBV19; abundance: .; d_gene: TRBD1; CDR3nt: TGTGCCAGTAGTATTGGACGCCAGGGGGCTAATGAGAAACTGTTTTTT; CDR3aa: CASSIGRQGANEKLFF
j_gene: TRBJ2-6; v_gene: TRBV19; abundance: .; d_gene: .; CDR3nt: TGTGCCAGTAGCTCATTGCGACAGCCCTCTGGGGCCAACGTCCTGACTTTC; CDR3aa: CASSSLRQPSGANVLTF
j_gene: TRBJ2-5; v_gene: TRBV6-5; abundance: once; d_gene: .; CDR3nt: TGTGCCAGCAGTTACTCGGGGCTACGGGAGACCCAGTACTTC; CDR3aa: CASSYSGLRETQYF
j_gene: TRBJ2-7; v_gene: TRBV7-3; abundance: .; d_gene: TRBD2; CDR3nt: TGTGCCAGCAGCTTACTCCGACCCTTTAGCGGGGGCGAGCAGTACTTC; CDR3aa: CASSLLRPFSGGEQYF
j_gene: TRBJ1-2; v_gene: TRBV10-3; abundance: .; d_gene: TRBD1; CDR3nt: TGTGCCATCGGAGGGGGCGACTATGGCTACACCTTC; CDR3aa: CAIGGGDYGYTF
j_gene: TRBJ2-4; v_gene: TRBV5-1; abundance: .; d_gene: TRBD1; CDR3nt: TGCGCCAGCAGTGGGGACAGTAAAAACATTCAGTACTTC; CDR3aa: CASSGDSKNIQYF
j_gene: TRBJ2-3; v_gene: TRBV24-1; abundance: .; d_gene: TRBD1; CDR3nt: TGTGCCACCAGTCCGCGACAGGGGGCAGGTACGCAGTATTTT; CDR3aa: CATSPRQGAGTQYF
j_gene: TRBJ1-1; v_gene: TRBV5-4; abundance: .; d_gene: .; CDR3nt: TGTGCCAGCAGCTTGGATAAGAACACTGAAGCTTTCTTT; CDR3aa: CASSLDKNTEAFF
j_gene: TRBJ1-5; v_gene: TRBV6-5; abundance: .; d_gene: TRBD1; CDR3nt: TGTGCCAGCAGGTCCGGGACAGGGAGCAATCAGCCCCAGCATTTT; CDR3aa: CASRSGTGSNQPQHF
j_gene: TRBJ2-5; v_gene: TRBV10-3; abundance: .; d_gene: .; CDR3nt: TGTGCCATCAGTGAGGCCAGCAACTACTATCAAGAGACCCAGTACTTC; CDR3aa: CAISEASNYYQETQYF
j_gene: TRBJ1-1; v_gene: TRBV4-1; abundance: .; d_gene: TRBD1; CDR3nt: TGCGCCAGCAGACTTACAGGGGGCACTGAAGCTTTCTTT; CDR3aa: CASRLTGGTEAFF
j_gene: TRBJ2-1; v_gene: TRBV2; abundance: .; d_gene: .; CDR3nt: TGTGCCAGACCCATGCCGGGGGGCCCCTACAATGAGCAGTTCTTC; CDR3aa: CARPMPGGPYNEQFF
j_gene: TRBJ1-2; v_gene: TRBV7-9; abundance: .; d_gene: .; CDR3nt: TGTGCCAGCAGCGAGCTAACAGGGACCGGCTACACCTTC; CDR3aa: CASSELTGTGYTF
j_gene: TRBJ1-6; v_gene: TRBV4-2; abundance: .; d_gene: .; CDR3nt: TGTGCCAGCAGCCAAGACGCTCCGGGTTCAGTTTCACCCCTCCACTTT; CDR3aa: CASSQDAPGSVSPLHF
j_gene: TRBJ1-1; v_gene: TRBV5-1; abundance: .; d_gene: TRBD1; CDR3nt: TGCGCCAGCAGCGCTTTGGGGACAGGGGATACTGAAGCTTTCTTT; CDR3aa: CASSALGTGDTEAFF
j_gene: TRBJ1-2; v_gene: TRBV6-1; abundance: .; d_gene: .; CDR3nt: TGTGCCAGCAGTCTTGGAATAACAGGGCGGGTTGGCTACACCTTC; CDR3aa: CASSLGITGRVGYTF
j_gene: TRBJ2-2; v_gene: TRBV7-6; abundance: .; d_gene: TRBD1; CDR3nt: TGTGCCAGCAGCCAGACCGGGACAGGGGTCACCGGGGAGCTGTTTTTT; CDR3aa: CASSQTGTGVTGELFF
j_gene: TRBJ2-5; v_gene: TRBV25-1; abundance: .; d_gene: .; CDR3nt: TGTGCCAGCAGTGACGAGTCCCGAGAGACCCAGTACTTC; CDR3aa: CASSDESRETQYF
j_gene: TRBJ1-6; v_gene: TRBV6-1; abundance: many; d_gene: TRBD1; CDR3nt: TGTGCCAGCAGTGAAACCCCTCCGACAGGGGGCGGCAATTCACCCCTCCACTTT; CDR3aa: CASSETPPTGGGNSPLHF
j_gene: TRBJ2-3; v_gene: TRBV9; abundance: few; d_gene: TRBD2; CDR3nt: TGTGCCAGCAGCTCCGGGGGGGCCATCTCAGATACGCAGTATTTT; CDR3aa: CASSSGGAISDTQYF
j_gene: TRBJ1-1; v_gene: TRBV10-3; abundance: .; d_gene: .; CDR3nt: TGTGCCATCAGAACAGGGCTTGAGGCTGTGAACACTGAAGCTTTCTTT; CDR3aa: CAIRTGLEAVNTEAFF
j_gene: TRBJ2-1; v_gene: TRBV6-1; abundance: .; d_gene: TRBD2; CDR3nt: TGTGCCAGCAGTGAAGCCCAGCGGGGGAATGAGCAGTTCTTC; CDR3aa: CASSEAQRGNEQFF
j_gene: TRBJ2-3; v_gene: TRBV7-9; abundance: .; d_gene: .; CDR3nt: TGTGCCAGCAGCTTAGCGGGCGGGCTGTTCACAGATACGCAGTATTTT; CDR3aa: CASSLAGGLFTDTQYF
j_gene: TRBJ2-1; v_gene: TRBV6-6; abundance: .; d_gene: TRBD2; CDR3nt: TGTGCCAGCAGTCCAGGGACTAGCGGGTATGCCGAAAGCTCCTACAATGAGCAGTTCTTC; CDR3aa: CASSPGTSGYAESSYNEQFF
j_gene: TRBJ2-1; v_gene: TRBV7-9; abundance: .; d_gene: TRBD2; CDR3nt: TGTGCCAGCAGCTTAGAACTAGCGGGGGTGTATGAGCAGTTCTTC; CDR3aa: CASSLELAGVYEQFF
j_gene: TRBJ1-2; v_gene: TRBV4-1; abundance: .; d_gene: .; CDR3nt: TGCGCCAGCAGCCAAGGGGAGGGTGTCTATGGGAATGGCTACACCTTC; CDR3aa: CASSQGEGVYGNGYTF
j_gene: TRBJ2-2; v_gene: TRBV11-2; abundance: .; d_gene: TRBD1; CDR3nt: TGTGCCAGCATGGGCCTACAGGGGGTTCTTGGACGGGAGCTGTTTTTT; CDR3aa: CASMGLQGVLGRELFF
j_gene: TRBJ1-5; v_gene: TRBV19; abundance: .; d_gene: TRBD1; CDR3nt: TGTGCCAGTAGTCACGGATCGGCAGGGGGTCGGGGTCAGCCCCAGCATTTT; CDR3aa: CASSHGSAGGRGQPQHF
j_gene: TRBJ1-1; v_gene: TRBV4-1; abundance: .; d_gene: .; CDR3nt: TGCGCCAGCCCCCTTCTGGGAACACAGTGGGGCCCCGACACTGAAGCTTTCTTT; CDR3aa: CASPLLGTQWGPDTEAFF
j_gene: TRBJ2-2; v_gene: TRBV29-1; abundance: .; d_gene: TRBD1; CDR3nt: TGCAGCGCCAGACAGGGGGTTGGCACCGGGGAGCTGTTTTTT; CDR3aa: CSARQGVGTGELFF
j_gene: TRBJ1-5; v_gene: TRBV18; abundance: once; d_gene: .; CDR3nt: TGTGCCAGCTCACCGGGGGCAGGTCAGCCCCAGCATTTT; CDR3aa: CASSPGAGQPQHF
j_gene: TRBJ2-5; v_gene: TRBV30; abundance: .; d_gene: .; CDR3nt: TGTGCCTGGAATCGACTAACGGAAGAGACCCAGTACTTC; CDR3aa: CAWNRLTEETQYF
j_gene: TRBJ1-4; v_gene: TRBV6-5; abundance: .; d_gene: .; CDR3nt: TGTGCCAGCACCCCGGCAGGGACTAATGAAAAACTGTTTTTT; CDR3aa: CASTPAGTNEKLFF
j_gene: TRBJ2-3; v_gene: TRBV7-9; abundance: .; d_gene: .; CDR3nt: TGTGCCAGCAGCCCCACAGGGCCAGATACGCAGTATTTT; CDR3aa: CASSPTGPDTQYF
j_gene: TRBJ1-2; v_gene: TRBV6-6; abundance: .; d_gene: .; CDR3nt: TGTGCCAGCAGTTCGGCCGCTAGTTATGGCTACACCTTC; CDR3aa: CASSSAASYGYTF
j_gene: TRBJ2-2; v_gene: TRBV7-9; abundance: .; d_gene: TRBD2; CDR3nt: TGTGCCAGCAGCCCCAGACTAGCGGGTGCCATAACGAACACCGGGGAGCTGTTTTTT; CDR3aa: CASSPRLAGAITNTGELFF